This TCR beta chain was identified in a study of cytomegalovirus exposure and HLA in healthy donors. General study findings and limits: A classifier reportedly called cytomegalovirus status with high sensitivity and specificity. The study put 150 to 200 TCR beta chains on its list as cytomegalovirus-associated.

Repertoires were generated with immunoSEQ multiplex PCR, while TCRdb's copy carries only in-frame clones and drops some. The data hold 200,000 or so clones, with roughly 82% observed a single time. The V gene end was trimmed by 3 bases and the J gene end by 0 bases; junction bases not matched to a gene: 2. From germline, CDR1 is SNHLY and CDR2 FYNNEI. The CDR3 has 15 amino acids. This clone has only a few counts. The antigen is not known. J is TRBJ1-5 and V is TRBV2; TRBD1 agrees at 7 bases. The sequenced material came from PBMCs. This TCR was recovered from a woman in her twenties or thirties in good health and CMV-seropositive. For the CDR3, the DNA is TGTGCCAGCAGTGAGGACAGGATTAGCAATCAGCCCCAGCATTTT. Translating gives CASSEDRISNQPQHF.